These 2 T cell receptor beta chains came from one sample sequenced in a study of cytomegalovirus exposure and HLA in healthy donors. The PCR contained 60 Vbeta and 13 Jbeta primers. Repertoires were generated with immunoSEQ multiplex PCR, while TCRdb's copy carries only in-frame clones and drops some. Reported are about 130,000 clones; the ten largest clones contain about 1.8%. The sample consisted of PBMCs. The receptor source for this set is a man younger than 35 in good health and CMV-seronegative.

The genes are TRBV30 and TRBJ2-1; TRBD1 is a possible D gene (6 bases). Germline CDR1 reads GTSNPN; CDR2 reads SVGIG (reference sequence). Trimming stripped 0 bases from V and 0 bases from J, with 15 bases between. The CDR3 has 17 residues. Written as DNA, the CDR3 is TGTGCCTGGAGTGTCAGGGGTAGTGAGTCCTCCTACAATGAGCAGTTCTTC. It codes for CAWSVRGSESSYNEQFF.

The chain links TRBV5-4 to TRBJ2-1; perhaps TRBD1 as D (5 bases). The CDR3 sequence is 16 residues long. The germline V and J ends were trimmed by 1 base and 3 bases, with 14 bases remaining between them. The V gene's germline CDR1 is SGHNT and CDR2 YYREEE (reference sequence). The CDR3 region is CASSLNRLQGYNEQFF. The DNA of the CDR3 is TGTGCCAGCAGCTTGAATCGTTTGCAGGGCTACAATGAGCAGTTCTTC.